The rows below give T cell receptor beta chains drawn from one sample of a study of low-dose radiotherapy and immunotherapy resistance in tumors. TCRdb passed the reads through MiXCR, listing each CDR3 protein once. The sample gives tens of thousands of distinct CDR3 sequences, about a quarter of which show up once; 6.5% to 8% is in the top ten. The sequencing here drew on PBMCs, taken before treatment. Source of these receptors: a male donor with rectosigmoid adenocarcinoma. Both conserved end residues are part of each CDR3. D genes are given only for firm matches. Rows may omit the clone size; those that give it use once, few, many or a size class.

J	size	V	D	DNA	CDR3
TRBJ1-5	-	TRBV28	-	TGTGCCAGCAGTTTATTGTCGGGGCCCCAGCATTTT	CASSLLSGPQHF
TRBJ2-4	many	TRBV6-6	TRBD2	TGTGCCAGCACCGACCGTGGACTAGCCGACGCCAAAAACATTCAGTACTTC	CASTDRGLADAKNIQYF
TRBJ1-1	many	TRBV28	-	TGTGCCAGCACCCCAGGCTTATGGATGAACACTGAAGCTTTCTTT	CASTPGLWMNTEAFF
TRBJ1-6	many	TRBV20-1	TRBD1	TGCAGTGCTAGTCGGGGGGACAGGAATTCACCCCTCCACTTT	CSASRGDRNSPLHF
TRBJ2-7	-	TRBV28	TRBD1	TGTGCCAGCAGGGGGGACAGGTTGGGTTCCTACGAGCAGTACTTC	CASRGDRLGSYEQYF
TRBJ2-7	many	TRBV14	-	TGTGCCAGCAGCCAAGAAGAAGGTTACGAGCAGTACTTC	CASSQEEGYEQYF
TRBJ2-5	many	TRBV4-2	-	TGTGCCAGCAGCCAAGATCTGAGGACCCAGTACTTC	CASSQDLRTQYF
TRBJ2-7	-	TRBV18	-	TGTGCCAGCTCCCTTTTTGAAGACACTTCAGGCGAGCAGTACTTC	CASSLFEDTSGEQYF
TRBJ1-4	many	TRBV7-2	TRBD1	TGTGCCAGCAGCTCGCAACCCACAGGGGGAACTAATGAAAAACTGTTTTTT	CASSSQPTGGTNEKLFF
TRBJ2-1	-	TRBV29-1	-	TGCAGCGTTGAAGACAGGGCTAATGAGCAGTTCTTC	CSVEDRANEQFF
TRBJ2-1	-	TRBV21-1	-	TGTGCCAGCAGCAAACGGGAGACCTGGAATGAGCAGTTCTTC	CASSKRETWNEQFF
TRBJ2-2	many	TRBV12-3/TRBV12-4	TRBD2	TGTGCCAGCAGTTTGGGGGGGGCCGGGGAGCTGTTTTTT	CASSLGGAGELFF
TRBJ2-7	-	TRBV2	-	TGTGCCAGCAGTGAACAAGGTACCTACGAGCAGTACTTC	CASSEQGTYEQYF
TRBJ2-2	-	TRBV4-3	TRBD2	TGCGCCAGCAGCTATCCAAGCGGGAGTCCCGGGGAGCTGTTTTTT	CASSYPSGSPGELFF
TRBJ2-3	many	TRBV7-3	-	TGTGCCAGCAGCTCGGTCCCCCGGGGGAGGAAGGCAGATACGCAGTATTTT	CASSSVPRGRKADTQYF
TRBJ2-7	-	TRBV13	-	TGTGCCAGCAGCCAGGGCCTAACTAGAAACGAGCAGTACTTC	CASSQGLTRNEQYF
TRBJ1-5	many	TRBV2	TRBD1	TGTGCCAGCAGGCGACAGGGTCTAGAGAGTCAGCCCCAGCATTTT	CASRRQGLESQPQHF
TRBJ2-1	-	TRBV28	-	TGTGCCAGCAGTTTTGTGGGAGCCCCTAGGAATGAGCAGTTCTTC	CASSFVGAPRNEQFF
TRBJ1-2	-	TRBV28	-	-	CASSFEGGSETQYFGPGYGYTF
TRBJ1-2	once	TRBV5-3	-	TGTGCCAGCAGCCTACGCGGCCAGGGCTATGGCTACACCTTC	CASSLRGQGYGYTF
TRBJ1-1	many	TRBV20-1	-	TGCAGTGCTAGAGCTGGATCTGAAGCTTTCTTT	CSARAGSEAFF
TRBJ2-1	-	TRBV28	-	TGTGCCAGCAGCCCTAGTGGGGGTGAGCAGTTCTTC	CASSPSGGEQFF
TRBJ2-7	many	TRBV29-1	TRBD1	TGCAGCGGCTTGGGACAGGGGGGTGGCGAGCAGTACTTC	CSGLGQGGGEQYF
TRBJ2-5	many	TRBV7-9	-	TGTGCCAGCAGCTTGAAAGACGAGACCCAGTACTTC	CASSLKDETQYF
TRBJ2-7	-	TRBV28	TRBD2	TGTGCCAGCAGTTTCGGGACTACCCCCTCCGATGACTCCTACGAGCAGTACTTC	CASSFGTTPSDDSYEQYF
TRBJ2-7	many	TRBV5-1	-	TGCGCCAGCAGCCTATACCTGGCGGGGGAGCAGTACTTC	CASSLYLAGEQYF
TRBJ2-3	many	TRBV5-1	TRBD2	TGCGCCAGCAATCTAGCGGGGGGCACAGATACGCAGTATTTT	CASNLAGGTDTQYF
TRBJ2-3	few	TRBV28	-	TGTGCCAGCAGTTTACCTAGCAGCACAGATACGCAGTATTTT	CASSLPSSTDTQYF
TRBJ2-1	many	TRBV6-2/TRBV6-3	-	TGTGCCAGCAGCCGAACCGGGACCTACAATGAGCAGTTCTTC	CASSRTGTYNEQFF
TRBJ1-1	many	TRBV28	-	TGTGCCAGCAGTCCCTCCGGGATCCATCGTCCCACTGAAGCTTTCTTT	CASSPSGIHRPTEAFF
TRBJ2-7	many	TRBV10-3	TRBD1	TGTGCCATCAGTGGGGACAGGGGTGTCGAGCAGTACTTC	CAISGDRGVEQYF
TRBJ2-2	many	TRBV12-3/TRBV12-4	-	TGTGCCAGCAGTACCGAGAGCGGGGAGCTGTTTTTT	CASSTESGELFF
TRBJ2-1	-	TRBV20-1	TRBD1	TGCAGTGCTACTTCGATACAGGGGAACTCCTACAATGAGCAGTTCTTC	CSATSIQGNSYNEQFF